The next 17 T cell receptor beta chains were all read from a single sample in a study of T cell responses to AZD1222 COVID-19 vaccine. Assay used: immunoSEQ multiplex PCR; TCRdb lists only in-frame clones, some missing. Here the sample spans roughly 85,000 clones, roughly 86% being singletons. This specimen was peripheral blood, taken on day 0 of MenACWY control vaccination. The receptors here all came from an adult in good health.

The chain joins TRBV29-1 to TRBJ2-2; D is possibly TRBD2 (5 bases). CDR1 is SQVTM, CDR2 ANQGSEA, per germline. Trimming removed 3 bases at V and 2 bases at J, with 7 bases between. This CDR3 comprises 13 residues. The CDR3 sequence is CSVDEGNTGELFF. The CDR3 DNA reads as TGCAGCGTTGACGAGGGCAACACCGGGGAGCTGTTTTTT.

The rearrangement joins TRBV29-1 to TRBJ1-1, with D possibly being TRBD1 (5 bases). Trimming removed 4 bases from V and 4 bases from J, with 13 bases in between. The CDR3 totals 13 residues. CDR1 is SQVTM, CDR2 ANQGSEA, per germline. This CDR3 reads CSVVRGVGTEAFF. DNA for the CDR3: TGCAGCGTTGTCCGGGGCGTAGGCACTGAAGCTTTCTTT.

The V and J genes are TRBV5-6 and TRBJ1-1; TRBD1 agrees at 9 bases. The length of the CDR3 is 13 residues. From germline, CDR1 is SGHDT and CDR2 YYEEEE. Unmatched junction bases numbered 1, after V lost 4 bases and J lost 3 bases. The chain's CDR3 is CASSGDRDTEAFF. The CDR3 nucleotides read TGTGCCAGCAGCGGGGACAGGGACACTGAAGCTTTCTTT. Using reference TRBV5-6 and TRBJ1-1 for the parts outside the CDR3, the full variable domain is DAGVTQSPTHLIKTRGQQVTLRCSPKSGHDTVSWYQQALGQGPQFIFQYYEEEERQRGNFPDRFSGHQFPNYSSELNVNALLLGDSALYLCASSGDRDTEAFFGQGTRLTVV.

The CDR3 DNA is TGTGCCAGCTCAAGTCTAGCGCTTTCTTATAGCACAGATACGCAGTATTTT. Its translation: CASSSLALSYSTDTQYF. The rearrangement links TRBV18 to TRBJ2-3; TRBD2 might be the D (6 bases). Trimming cost V 5 bases and J 0 bases, with 18 bases left between them. Per germline, CDR1 KGHSH and CDR2 LQKENI. This CDR3 contains 17 residues.

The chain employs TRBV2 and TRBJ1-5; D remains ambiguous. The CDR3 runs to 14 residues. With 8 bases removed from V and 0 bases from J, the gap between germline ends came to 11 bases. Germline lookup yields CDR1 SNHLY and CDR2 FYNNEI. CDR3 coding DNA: TGTGCCAGCCAAGGAGAGTATAGCAATCAGCCCCAGCATTTT. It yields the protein CASQGEYSNQPQHF.

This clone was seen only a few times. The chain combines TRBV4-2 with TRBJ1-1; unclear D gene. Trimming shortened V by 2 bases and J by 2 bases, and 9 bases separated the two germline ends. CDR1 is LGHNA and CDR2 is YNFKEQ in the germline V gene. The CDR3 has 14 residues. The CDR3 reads CASSQTQTNTEAFF. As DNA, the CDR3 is TGTGCCAGCAGCCAAACCCAGACAAACACTGAAGCTTTCTTT.

The CDR3 spells CASSRGPYEQYF. The CDR3 DNA is TGTGCCAGCAGCAGGGGGCCCTACGAGCAGTACTTC. The V and J genes are TRBV21-1 and TRBJ2-7; the table's D call of TRBD1 was not tested on the DNA. TRBV21-1 is listed as a pseudogene. This CDR3 region has 12 residues.

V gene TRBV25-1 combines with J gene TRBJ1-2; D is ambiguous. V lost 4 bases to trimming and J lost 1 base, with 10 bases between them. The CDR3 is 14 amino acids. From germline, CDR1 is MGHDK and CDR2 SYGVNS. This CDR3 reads CASSGSTFNYGYTF. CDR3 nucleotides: TGTGCCAGCAGTGGGTCGACATTTAACTATGGCTACACCTTC.

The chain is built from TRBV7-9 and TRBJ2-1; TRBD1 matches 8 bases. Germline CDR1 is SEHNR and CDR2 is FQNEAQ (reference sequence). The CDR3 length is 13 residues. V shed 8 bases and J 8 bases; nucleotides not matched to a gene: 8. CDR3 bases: TGTGCCAGCTGGACAGGGACGAACGATGAGCAGTTCTTC. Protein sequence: CASWTGTNDEQFF. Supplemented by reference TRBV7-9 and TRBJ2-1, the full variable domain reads DTGVSQNPRHKITKRGQNVTFRCDPISEHNRLYWYRQTLGQGPEFLTYFQNEAQLEKSRLLSDRFSAERPKGSFSTLEIQRTEQGDSAMYLCASWTGTNDEQFFGPGTRLTVL.

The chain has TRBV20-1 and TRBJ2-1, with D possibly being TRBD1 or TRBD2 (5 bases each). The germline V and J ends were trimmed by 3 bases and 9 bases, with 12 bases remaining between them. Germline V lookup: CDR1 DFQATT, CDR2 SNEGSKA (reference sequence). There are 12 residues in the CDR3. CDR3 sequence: CSASERGVEQFF. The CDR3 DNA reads TGCAGTGCTAGTGAACGGGGCGTTGAGCAGTTCTTC.

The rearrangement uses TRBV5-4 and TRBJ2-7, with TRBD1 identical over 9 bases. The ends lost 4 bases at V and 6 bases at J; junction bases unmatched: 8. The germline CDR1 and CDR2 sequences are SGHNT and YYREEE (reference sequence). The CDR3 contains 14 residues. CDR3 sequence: CASSGGTGSGEQYF. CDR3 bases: TGTGCCAGCAGCGGGGGGACAGGGTCTGGCGAGCAGTACTTC.

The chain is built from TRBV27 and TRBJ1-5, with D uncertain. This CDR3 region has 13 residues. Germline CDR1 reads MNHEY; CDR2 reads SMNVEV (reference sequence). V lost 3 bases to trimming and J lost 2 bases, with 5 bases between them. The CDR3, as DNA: TGTGCCAGCAGTTTGCTGGGCAATCAGCCCCAGCATTTT. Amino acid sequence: CASSLLGNQPQHF.

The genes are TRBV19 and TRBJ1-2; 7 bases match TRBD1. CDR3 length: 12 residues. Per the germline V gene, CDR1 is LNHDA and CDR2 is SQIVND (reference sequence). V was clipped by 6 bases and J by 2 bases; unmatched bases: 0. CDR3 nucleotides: TGTGCCAGTAGGGACAGGAACTATGGCTACACCTTC. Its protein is CASRDRNYGYTF.

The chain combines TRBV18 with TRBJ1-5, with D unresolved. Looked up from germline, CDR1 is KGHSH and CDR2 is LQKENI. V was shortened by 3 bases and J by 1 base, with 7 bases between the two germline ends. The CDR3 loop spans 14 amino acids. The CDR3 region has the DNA TGTGCCAGCTCACCTGCGGACAGCAATCAGCCCCAGCATTTT. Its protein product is CASSPADSNQPQHF.

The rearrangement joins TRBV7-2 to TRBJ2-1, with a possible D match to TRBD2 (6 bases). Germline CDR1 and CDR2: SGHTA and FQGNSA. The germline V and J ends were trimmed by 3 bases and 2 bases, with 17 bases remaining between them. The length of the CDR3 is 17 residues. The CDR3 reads CASSFTAGTAAYNEQFF. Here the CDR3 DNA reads TGTGCCAGCAGCTTTACTGCCGGGACTGCAGCCTACAATGAGCAGTTCTTC.

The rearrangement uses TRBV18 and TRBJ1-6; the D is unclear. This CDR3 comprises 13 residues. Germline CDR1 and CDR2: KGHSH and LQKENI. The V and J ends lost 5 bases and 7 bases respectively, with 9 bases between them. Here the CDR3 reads CASSEGYNSPLHF. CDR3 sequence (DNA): TGTGCCAGCTCAGAGGGTTACAATTCACCCCTCCACTTT.

The CDR3 spells CASSLNSAGGHYGYTF. Written as DNA, the CDR3 is TGTGCCAGCAGCTTAAATTCGGCAGGGGGCCACTATGGCTACACCTTC. V gene TRBV7-2 combines with J gene TRBJ1-2; TRBD1 agrees at 8 bases. The V segment lost 2 bases and the J segment 3 bases; nucleotides outside the gene matches: 8. The CDR3 extends over 16 amino acids. Germline V lookup: CDR1 SGHTA, CDR2 FQGNSA.